This section outlines one TCR beta chain sequence together with its context. Its antigen is undetermined. Germline V gene lookup returns CDR1 MNHEY and CDR2 SMNVEV (reference sequence). The CDR3 is made up of 16 amino acids. Trimming pared 5 bases from V and 8 bases from J, leaving 21 bases between. The method was immunoSEQ multiplex PCR; TCRdb's version includes in-frame clones alone and lacks a portion of them. The sample lists roughly 100,000 clones; roughly 88% were seen once. The entry originates in a study of OX40 agonist ivuxolimab in advanced cancers. On the study more broadly: Anti-PD-1, anti-PD-L1 or anti-CTLA-4 therapy given earlier was allowed, and 35% to 50% had some. Study-wide findings and caveats: At doses 0.1 to 3.0 mg/kg, CD4+ and CD8+ clones expanded.

Patients had blood sampled at baseline and again on cycle 4 day 1 and cycle 7 day 1. The chain is built from TRBV27 and TRBJ1-4, with a possible D match to TRBD1 (6 bases). This TCR derives from an adult with an advanced solid tumor such as melanoma, head and neck, liver or kidney cancer. This specimen was CD4+ or CD8+ T cells sorted from blood, taken in a trial of the OX40 agonist ivuxolimab. The CDR3 spells CASSRTADLKWEKLFF. In DNA form, the CDR3 reads TGTGCCAGCAGTCGGACAGCCGATTTAAAGTGGGAAAAACTGTTTTTT.